This TCR beta chain was captured by sequencing in a study of brain T cells in children with intractable seizures. There are 14 residues in the CDR3. CDR1 is MGHRA and CDR2 is YSYEKL in the germline V gene. With 4 bases removed from V and 0 bases from J, the gap between germline ends came to 9 bases. Clones were sequenced by immunoSEQ multiplex PCR, and TCRdb holds only the in-frame ones, with some missing. The profile shows over 20,000 clones, under 95% of them singletons. Sequencing was limited to surgery cases with top T cell transcript signatures in brain tissue. Study conclusions and caveats: Pre- and post-surgery blood differed in depth, so pre-surgery absences may be undersampling. Patients' HCMV serostatus was unknown; virus specificity rests on CDR3 similarity alone.

Remarks on this clone: Its matching antigen is unknown.

The rearrangement uses TRBV4-1 and TRBJ1-1; D is ambiguous. The sequence came from a boy aged 5-17 years with focal cortical dysplasia and intractable seizures. Sequencing was performed on peripheral blood, taken at surgery. CDR3 sequence reads: CASSPVGLNTEAFF. The CDR3 DNA is TGCGCCAGCAGCCCGGTGGGGTTGAACACTGAAGCTTTCTTT.